A selection of T cell receptor beta chains follows, all from one sample in a study of blood T cell repertoires in COVID-19. Sequencing used immunoSEQ multiplex PCR; TCRdb keeps in-frame clones, though not all of them. The repertoire holds 200,000 to 300,000 clones, over 80% seen once, with 1.5% in the top ten. Sequencing was carried out using peripheral blood. These receptor sequences come from a woman in her thirties or forties who had recovered from COVID-19. CDR3s include the opening cysteine and the closing phenylalanine or tryptophan. The D gene is left open where the match is weak. The size entry is marked missing in some rows and otherwise reads once, few, many or a size class.

d_call: TRBD1; j_call: TRBJ2-7; v_call: TRBV28; clone_size: .; cdr3_aa: CASRAGTGNVFRSYEQYF; cdr3_nt: TGTGCCAGCAGAGCCGGGACAGGGAATGTGTTTCGCTCCTACGAGCAGTACTTC
d_call: .; j_call: TRBJ1-6; v_call: TRBV2; clone_size: .; cdr3_aa: CASTASLVFRFNSPLHF; cdr3_nt: TGTGCCAGCACGGCCTCCCTGGTCTTCAGGTTTAATTCACCCCTCCACTTT
d_call: .; j_call: TRBJ1-1; v_call: TRBV12-3/TRBV12-4; clone_size: .; cdr3_aa: CASSKNRNTEAFF; cdr3_nt: TGTGCCAGCAGCAAAAACAGAAACACTGAAGCTTTCTTT
d_call: .; j_call: TRBJ1-6; v_call: TRBV10-3; clone_size: .; cdr3_aa: CAIRGAVGLPLHF; cdr3_nt: TGTGCCATCAGAGGGGCCGTTGGGTTACCCCTCCACTTT
d_call: .; j_call: TRBJ2-7; v_call: TRBV28; clone_size: .; cdr3_aa: CASKVPGHEQYF; cdr3_nt: TGTGCCAGCAAGGTCCCAGGGCACGAGCAGTACTTC
d_call: TRBD2; j_call: TRBJ2-3; v_call: TRBV6-1; clone_size: .; cdr3_aa: CASSETTTSGGARDTQYF; cdr3_nt: TGTGCCAGCAGTGAAACAACTACTAGCGGGGGGGCCCGGGATACGCAGTATTTT
d_call: TRBD1; j_call: TRBJ2-5; v_call: TRBV2; clone_size: .; cdr3_aa: CASSGYRTGGEETQYF; cdr3_nt: TGTGCCAGCAGTGGTTACCGGACAGGGGGGGAAGAGACCCAGTACTTC
d_call: TRBD1; j_call: TRBJ2-2; v_call: TRBV2; clone_size: .; cdr3_aa: CASSNRGTGELFF; cdr3_nt: TGTGCCAGCAGCAACAGGGGGACCGGGGAGCTGTTTTTT
d_call: TRBD1; j_call: TRBJ1-5; v_call: TRBV2; clone_size: .; cdr3_aa: CASSDPGQVSNQPQHF; cdr3_nt: TGTGCCAGCAGTGACCCCGGACAGGTTAGCAATCAGCCCCAGCATTTT
d_call: .; j_call: TRBJ2-6; v_call: TRBV14; clone_size: .; cdr3_aa: CASSSPGTGANVLTF; cdr3_nt: TGTGCCAGCAGTAGCCCCGGGACTGGGGCCAACGTCCTGACTTTC
d_call: .; j_call: TRBJ2-7; v_call: TRBV2; clone_size: .; cdr3_aa: CASSRDTYYEQYF; cdr3_nt: TGTGCCAGCAGTCGGGACACCTACTACGAGCAGTACTTC
d_call: .; j_call: TRBJ1-3; v_call: TRBV4-2; clone_size: few; cdr3_aa: CASSQGHGSGNTIYF; cdr3_nt: TGTGCCAGCAGCCAGGGGCATGGCTCTGGAAACACCATATATTTT